Listed here are 20 T cell receptor beta chains from one sample, sequenced in a study of blood T cell repertoires in COVID-19. The table came from immunoSEQ multiplex PCR; TCRdb's copy has only in-frame clones and leaves some out. The sample gives 30,000 to 45,000 clones, almost 90% of which show up once; 4.5% to 5% is in the top ten. Material for sequencing was peripheral blood. All receptors derive from a woman between 70 and 85 years old with active COVID-19.

This clone appeared a few times. This chain uses TRBV7-9 with TRBJ1-2, with no clear D. The CDR3 has 12 amino acids. CDR1 and CDR2 (germline): SEHNR, FQNEAQ (reference sequence). Trimming took 1 base from V and 5 from J, leaving 5 bases between them. CDR3 nucleotides: TGTGCCAGCAGCTTAGAAACTTATGGCTACACCTTC. It encodes CASSLETYGYTF.

V usage is TRBV29-1 and J usage is TRBJ1-4, with 7 bases fitting TRBD1. This CDR3 is built from 14 residues. Germline values: CDR1 SQVTM, CDR2 ANQGSEA. The trim removed 7 bases at V and 3 bases at J, leaving 8 bases unmatched. This chain's CDR3 is CSAATGFANEKLFF. The CDR3 DNA reads as TGCAGCGCCGCGACAGGGTTTGCTAATGAAAAACTGTTTTTT.

The chain is built from TRBV19 and TRBJ2-1; a weak D match, TRBD2 (7 bases). In germline, CDR1 is LNHDA, CDR2 SQIVND (reference sequence). The CDR3 has 16 residues. V was clipped by 8 bases and J by 9 bases, with 26 bases between them. CDR3 amino acids: CASYGGARFIGGEQFF. In DNA, the CDR3 is TGTGCCAGTTATGGGGGGGCGCGGTTCATTGGTGGTGAGCAGTTCTTC.

The chain recombines TRBV15 with TRBJ1-5, with D possibly being TRBD1 (5 bases). Looked up from germline, CDR1 is LNHNV and CDR2 is YYDKDF (reference sequence). This CDR3 is built from 15 residues. Trimming pared 0 bases from V and 5 bases from J, leaving 11 bases between. The CDR3 sequence: CATSRELGGYQPQHF. CDR3 bases: TGTGCCACCAGCAGAGAGCTGGGGGGATATCAGCCCCAGCATTTT.

V is TRBV28 and J is TRBJ1-4, with unresolved D. The V gene lost 5 bases and the J gene lost 8 bases, with 15 bases spanning the gap. This CDR3 has 14 residues. Germline CDR1 and CDR2: MDHEN and SYDVKM. DNA of the CDR3: TGTGCCAGCAGTCTTAATGACGCGAGGGAAAAACTGTTTTTT. Protein product: CASSLNDAREKLFF.

This chain links TRBV11-2 with TRBJ2-7; D gene uncertain. The CDR3 has 12 amino acids. The germline V gene has CDR1 SGHAT and CDR2 FQNNGV. Deletions cut 1 base from V and 4 bases from J, with 5 bases between. The CDR3 protein is CASSLVGYEQYF. CDR3 DNA: TGTGCCAGCAGCTTAGTCGGGTACGAGCAGTACTTC.

This chain joins TRBV28 and TRBJ2-5; D is perhaps TRBD1 (6 bases). CDR1 is MDHEN, CDR2 SYDVKM, per germline. V was clipped by 7 bases and J by 1 base, with 28 bases between them. The CDR3 consists of 19 residues. The CDR3 DNA sequence: TGTGCCAGCACCCCCACCCCGGGTGTGTTCTCAGGGGCCCAAGAGACCCAGTACTTC. Translation gives CASTPTPGVFSGAQETQYF. Using reference TRBV28 and TRBJ2-5 for the parts outside the CDR3, the full variable domain is DVKVTQSSRYLVKRTGEKVFLECVQDMDHENMFWYRQDPGLGLRLIYFSYDVKMKEKGDIPEGYSVSREKKERFSLILESASTNQTSMYLCASTPTPGVFSGAQETQYFGPGTRLLVL.

The V gene is TRBV5-4, the J gene TRBJ1-1; 8 bases agree with TRBD1. The CDR3 extends over 15 amino acids. Trimming cost V 0 bases and J 2 bases; bases outside gene matches: 3. Per germline, CDR1 SGHNT and CDR2 YYREEE (reference sequence). The CDR3 protein is CASSLGTGINTEAFF. Written as DNA, the CDR3 is TGTGCCAGCAGCTTGGGGACAGGGATAAACACTGAAGCTTTCTTT.

The J gene is TRBJ2-3, the V gene TRBV19; D not resolved. V gave up 3 bases and J gave up 0 bases, with 7 bases separating them. This CDR3 is 14 amino acids long. CDR1 is LNHDA, CDR2 SQIVND, per germline (reference sequence). CDR3 nucleotides: TGTGCCAGTAGTATTAGCATTAGCACAGATACGCAGTATTTT. Translated, it gives CASSISISTDTQYF.

The genes are TRBV7-9 and TRBJ2-1; D is possibly TRBD2 (6 bases). The CDR3 contains 15 residues. Germline V CDR1 and CDR2: SEHNR, FQNEAQ (reference sequence). V shed 1 base and J shed 8 bases, with 15 bases lying between them. CDR3 loop: CASSLVGGGVDEQFF. The CDR3 DNA reads as TGTGCCAGCAGCTTAGTTGGAGGAGGGGTGGATGAGCAGTTCTTC.

The V and J genes are TRBV5-1 and TRBJ2-3; 10 bases line up with TRBD2. The germline gives CDR1 SGHRS, CDR2 YFSETQ. The CDR3 sequence is 14 residues long. V gave up 3 bases and J gave up 4 bases; unmatched junction bases: 2. CDR3: CASSSAGGADTQYF. As DNA, the CDR3 is TGCGCCAGCAGCTCAGCGGGGGGGGCAGATACGCAGTATTTT.

The rearrangement joins TRBV28 to TRBJ1-6, with a possible D match to TRBD1 (6 bases). CDR3 size: 17 residues. Germline-derived CDR1 and CDR2 are MDHEN and SYDVKM. The V end lost 3 bases, the J end lost 5 bases, and 17 bases lay between the germline ends. This chain's CDR3 is CASSFLVGAEDNSPLHF. As DNA, the CDR3 is TGTGCCAGCAGTTTCTTAGTGGGGGCAGAGGATAATTCACCCCTCCACTTT.

The chain links TRBV3-1 (or the pseudogene TRBV3-2) to TRBJ2-1; TRBD2 aligns across 9 bases. The ends lost 4 bases at V and 4 bases at J; junction bases unmatched: 8. Germline CDR1 is LGHDT and CDR2 is YNNKEL (reference sequence). The CDR3 is 16 residues long. DNA of the CDR3: TGTGCCAGCAGCCCGCTAGCGGGGCAAACGTACAATGAGCAGTTCTTC. This translates into CASSPLAGQTYNEQFF.

J is TRBJ1-6 and V is TRBV6-5; D is perhaps TRBD1 (5 bases). With 8 bases removed from V and 8 bases from J, the gap between germline ends came to 13 bases. Per germline, CDR1 MNHEY and CDR2 SVGAGI. The CDR3 has 13 residues. CDR3 in DNA: TGTGCCAGCTGCCCGGACACACATTCACCCCTCCACTTT. Protein: CASCPDTHSPLHF.

The table lists this clone with a count of one. The V gene is TRBV7-9, the J gene TRBJ1-3; D may be TRBD1 (5 bases). V was cut by 7 bases and J by 0 bases, with 10 bases left in between. In germline, CDR1 is SEHNR, CDR2 FQNEAQ (reference sequence). CDR3 size: 14 residues. The CDR3 sequence is CASTGGYSGNTIYF. In DNA form, the CDR3 reads TGTGCCAGCACCGGGGGGTACTCTGGAAACACCATATATTTT.

The chain has TRBV28 and TRBJ1-2; the match to TRBD1 covers 9 bases. CDR1 and CDR2 (germline): MDHEN, SYDVKM. The CDR3 totals 15 residues. J was trimmed by 3 bases and V by 4 bases; bases with no gene match: 6. CDR3 loop: CASSSAGTGYYGYTF. DNA of the CDR3: TGTGCCAGCAGTTCGGCCGGGACAGGGTACTATGGCTACACCTTC.

The chain couples TRBV6-2 or TRBV6-3 to TRBJ2-6; no definite D call. V dropped 6 bases and J dropped 0 bases, with 6 bases sitting between them. Germline V gene data show CDR1 as MNHEY and CDR2 as SVGEGT. The CDR3 is 14 amino acids. CDR3 sequence: CASSLASGANVLTF. The CDR3 region has the DNA TGTGCCAGCAGCTTAGCCTCTGGGGCCAACGTCCTGACTTTC.

The chain has TRBV5-4 and TRBJ2-2; 9 bases match TRBD2. The CDR3 extends over 15 amino acids. With V trimmed by 9 bases and J by 4 bases, 10 bases remained unmatched. Germline CDR1 SGHNT, CDR2 YYREEE (reference sequence). The CDR3 loop reads CAMGRGGRGTGELFF. The CDR3 DNA reads TGTGCCATGGGGCGGGGGGGCCGCGGCACCGGGGAGCTGTTTTTT. Full variable domain (outside the CDR3, taken from reference TRBV5-4 and TRBJ2-2): ETGVTQSPTHLIKTRGQQVTLRCSSQSGHNTVSWYQQALGQGPQFIFQYYREEENGRGNFPPRFSGLQFPNYSSELNVNALELDDSALYLCAMGRGGRGTGELFFGEGSRLTVL.

This chain uses TRBV20-1 with TRBJ2-7; 13 positions agree with TRBD2. The trim removed 3 bases at V and 1 base at J, leaving 12 bases unmatched. The V gene's germline CDR1 is DFQATT and CDR2 SNEGSKA (reference sequence). CDR3 length: 18 amino acids. Written as DNA, the CDR3 is TGCAGTGCTAGTAGACGGACTAGCGGGGGCCTTAATTCCTACGAGCAGTACTTC. It translates to CSASRRTSGGLNSYEQYF.

The V call is TRBV4-1, the J call TRBJ2-3; D is undetermined. Germline CDR1 MGHRA, CDR2 YSYEKL. Trimming took off 2 bases at V and 2 bases at J, with 8 bases between the two ends. The CDR3 length is 14 residues. The CDR3 DNA reads TGCGCCAGCAGCCAATTAGCCAACACAGATACGCAGTATTTT. This translates into CASSQLANTDTQYF.